This TCR beta chain derives from a study of shared clonotypes between healthy human individuals. Study-level points and caveats: Sampling covered blood only; tissue repertoires likely differ.

After removal of 1 base from V and 6 bases from J, the junction contained 6 bases not matched to a gene. Germline V gives CDR1 LNHDA, CDR2 SQIVND (reference sequence). CDR3 size: 16 residues. Deep level was the assay's run setting. Genomic DNA of each subset was evenly split across several immunoSEQ plates. Sequencing used immunoSEQ multiplex PCR; TCRdb keeps in-frame clones, though not all of them. This table has more than 400,000 clones, approximately 80% appearing once. Of note for this clone: Its antigen remains unidentified.

The sequenced sample was PBMCs. This chain uses TRBV19 with TRBJ2-1; TRBD2 matches 10 bases. This TCR was sampled from a woman aged 35 to 49 in good health. Some clones in this sample may be carry-over from other donors' samples. CDR3 DNA sequence: TGTGCCAGTAGTATAGTAGCTAGCGGGAGAGGCAATGAGCAGTTCTTC. The encoded protein is CASSIVASGRGNEQFF.